This T cell receptor (beta chain) was recorded in a study of post-analysis software for immune sequencing data. General study findings and limits: In patients, five or six TRBV segments were more frequent than in controls, with TRBV5-6, TRBV5-1 and TRBV20-1 among them. Pronounced co-clustering by F measure was evident among identically batched samples.

In regard to this clonotype: Its antigen is unknown.

The CDR3 is 12 amino acids. Germline CDR1 and CDR2: MDHEN and SYDVKM. V shed 11 bases and J 5 bases; nucleotides not matched to a gene: 4. cDNA libraries of TCR beta carried unique molecular identifiers. A population of about 0.95 to 10 million T cells gave rise to 400,000 to 550,000 cDNA molecules. In TCRdb, the PCR reads were re-called with MiXCR into one record per CDR3 protein. The table has roughly 620,000 distinct CDR3 sequences, about 40% seen once; the top ten hold 1.7%. The TCR sequence derives from a girl aged 5 to 17 with multiple sclerosis. This chain uses TRBV28 with TRBJ1-4, with 8 nucleotides matching TRBD1. The specimen was blood. CDR3: CASGQVNEKLFF. For the CDR3, the DNA is TGTGCCTCGGGACAGGTCAATGAAAAACTGTTTTTT.